This TCR beta chain was observed in a study of shared clonotypes between healthy human individuals. About the research overall: Each donor had three CD4 naive, three CD4 memory, two CD8 naive and one CD8 memory plate.

The run depth of the assay was deep. Per the study methods: As immunoSEQ supplied junction-only sequences (without quality scores), filtering differed. Only in-frame clones appear in the TCRdb table, and some are missing; sequencing was by immunoSEQ multiplex PCR. The V and J calls and clone size were taken over from that table, and D and trimming were inferred from the DNA. The sample includes approximately 2.5 million clones, 80% to 95% seen only once; the top ten take 0.35% to 0.45%. Splitting of CD4+ cells produced CD45RA+ naive and CD45RA-negative memory subsets. Trimming left V 1 base short and J 3 bases short, with 13 bases between. The CDR3 totals 15 residues. In germline, CDR1 is SGHTA, CDR2 FQGNSA.

This chain links TRBV7-2 with TRBJ2-7; possibly TRBD1 for D (5 bases). The sequenced sample was naive CD4+ T cells from PBMCs. The subset denotes: CD45RA+ positively selected. The clonotype originates from a man younger than 30 in good health. Some clones in this sample may be carry-over from other donors' samples. CDR3 sequence (DNA): TGTGCCAGCAGCTTAGTGTGGCAGGGCGGCTACGAGCAGTACTTC. Amino acids: CASSLVWQGGYEQYF.